This T cell receptor beta chain emerged from a study of cytomegalovirus exposure and HLA in healthy donors. This CDR3 is 16 amino acids long. V gave up 3 bases and J gave up 6 bases; unmatched junction bases: 11. CDR1 is KGHSH, CDR2 LQKENI, per germline. The study ran its PCR with 60 Vbeta and 13 Jbeta primers. In the original workflow: Among the unique TCR beta chains that a later analysis counted, 80 million to 100 million in all, 10 million to 11 million were shared. The method was immunoSEQ multiplex PCR; TCRdb's version includes in-frame clones alone and lacks a portion of them. Clone size and the V and J calls come from that table; the DNA yielded D and trimming. In the table there are around 130,000 clones, approximately 85% of which are singletons.

This TCR was recovered from a woman aged 25 to 39 in good health and CMV-seropositive. The J gene is TRBJ1-5, the V gene TRBV18; the match to TRBD1 covers 7 bases. The sequenced material came from PBMCs. The CDR3 loop reads CASSPGQLIAGQPQHF. The CDR3, as DNA: TGTGCCAGCTCACCGGGACAGCTTATAGCAGGTCAGCCCCAGCATTTT. The variable domain in full, completed from reference TRBV18 and TRBJ1-5, reads NAGVMQNPRHLVRRRGQEARLRCSPMKGHSHVYWYRQLPEEGLKFMVYLQKENIIDESGMPKERFSAEFPKEGPSILRIQQVVRGDSAAYFCASSPGQLIAGQPQHFGDGTRLSIL.